The following is a TCR beta chain sequence with its context. This entry comes from a study of blood T cell repertoires in COVID-19. Looking at the study overall: Collection of acute and convalescent COVID-19 samples took place in the United States, Italy and Spain. Sources were T cells, B-cell-depleted T cells, or PBMCs; the material itself was cDNA or gDNA.

The authors' processing: Reference gene primers were amplified, and this amplification served to estimate nucleated cell counts. Produced via immunoSEQ multiplex PCR; TCRdb's table is partial and in-frame only. V and J calls and clone size are those listed in that table; D and trimming were worked out from the DNA. The table shows roughly 28,000 clones, with 60% to 80% occurring only once. The length of the CDR3 is 15 residues. CDR1 and CDR2 from the germline V gene are SGHRS and YFSETQ. V lost 0 bases, J lost 5 bases, and 9 bases lay in between. The sample taken for sequencing was peripheral blood. The sequence was collected from a woman between 70 and 85 years old with active or convalescent COVID-19. The chain combines TRBV5-1 with TRBJ1-6, with D possibly being TRBD1 (6 bases). CDR3 coding DNA: TGCGCCAGCAGCTTGGCACAGGGTGATAATTCACCCCTCCACTTT. It codes for CASSLAQGDNSPLHF.